This TCR beta chain was retrieved from a study of blood T cells in healthy people across ages. A sample-barcoded 5' primer and a J-beta primer mix were used in a second PCR of roughly 6 to 11 cycles. TCRdb used MiXCR to reprocess the 5' RACE reads, holding one entry per CDR3 protein. The sample includes roughly 2 million distinct CDR3 sequences, about 50% seen only once; the top ten take over 2%. V dropped 5 bases and J dropped 5; count of bases not matched to a gene: 27. The CDR3 totals 22 residues. CDR1 is SGHAT, CDR2 FQDESV, per germline (reference sequence). This sequence joins TRBV11-1 and TRBJ2-3, with 11 bases matching TRBD2. The sequenced sample was blood. The clonotype was recovered from a woman between 35 and 50 years old in good health. The CDR3 region is CASSLGGPRLAGTQLTVDTQYF. CDR3 bases: TGTGCCAGCAGCCTTGGGGGACCAAGACTAGCGGGGACGCAACTTACTGTAGATACGCAGTATTTT. Together with reference TRBV11-1 and TRBJ2-3, the CDR3 gives the full variable domain: EAEVAQSPRYKITEKSQAVAFWCDPISGHATLYWYRQILGQGPELLVQFQDESVVDDSQLPKDRFSAERLKGVDSTLKIQPAELGDSAMYLCASSLGGPRLAGTQLTVDTQYFGPGTRLTVL.